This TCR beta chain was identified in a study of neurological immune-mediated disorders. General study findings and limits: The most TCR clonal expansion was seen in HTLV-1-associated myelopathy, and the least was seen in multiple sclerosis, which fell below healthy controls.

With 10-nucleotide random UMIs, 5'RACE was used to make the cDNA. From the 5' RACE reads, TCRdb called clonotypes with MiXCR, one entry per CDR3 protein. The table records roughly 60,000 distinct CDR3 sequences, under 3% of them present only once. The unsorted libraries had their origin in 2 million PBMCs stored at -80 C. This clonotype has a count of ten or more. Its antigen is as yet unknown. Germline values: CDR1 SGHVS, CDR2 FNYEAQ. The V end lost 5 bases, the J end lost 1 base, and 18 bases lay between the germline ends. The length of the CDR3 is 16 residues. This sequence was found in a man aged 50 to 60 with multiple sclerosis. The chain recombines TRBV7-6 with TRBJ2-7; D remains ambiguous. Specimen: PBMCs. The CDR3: CASSLSEGWGSYEQYF. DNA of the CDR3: TGTGCCAGCAGCCTAAGCGAAGGGTGGGGATCCTACGAGCAGTACTTC.